The clone carrying this TCR beta chain has only a few counts. V trimming: 7 bases; J trimming: 7 bases; junction bases outside the gene matches: 8. This CDR3 contains 13 residues. Germline V gene lookup returns CDR1 MNHEY and CDR2 SVGAGI. This record belongs to a study of naive and memory T cell subsets. Two oligonucleotides, mixed equimolar, formed the beta constant-region primer covering TRBC1 and TRBC2. From the UMI-ligation and nested PCR reads, TCRdb called clonotypes with MiXCR, one entry per CDR3 protein. The table lists about 150,000 distinct CDR3 sequences, about a sixth of them singletons. Sequenced material: naive CD4+ T cells from blood. The rearrangement links TRBV6-5 to TRBJ2-7, with 9 bases that match TRBD2. The TCR sequence derives from a human donor in good health. In nucleotides, the CDR3 is TGTGCCAGCAAACATGGGACTAGCAGAGAGCAGTACTTC. Its protein is CASKHGTSREQYF.